This TCR beta chain was documented in a study of T cells in Graves' hyperthyroidism and ophthalmopathy (dated by TCRdb to about 2019). Regarding the research as a whole: Peripheral blood samples were taken at initial diagnosis, before any treatment was given. A discovery cohort of approximately 97 patients, approximately 44 with Graves' ophthalmopathy and 55 to 60 with stable Graves' hyperthyroidism, was used to find distinguishing TCR V-J signatures. Whether ophthalmopathy could be predicted prospectively was tested in an independent validation cohort made up of about 18 hyperthyroidism patients plus 17 patients who later progressed to ophthalmopathy. The roughly 100 discovery patients were divided at random into training and test sets in a 7:3 ratio. In addition, the study compared T-cell repertoires in thyroid tissue and in blood from several Graves' hyperthyroidism patients. Once sampling was done, hyperthyroidism patients were given methimazole at a starting dose of 30 mg daily, whereas ophthalmopathy patients were given high-dose intravenous methylprednisolone. According to the paper, TCR Vbeta CDR3 sequencing was carried out on around 140 peripheral blood samples, which came from 40 to 45 ophthalmopathy, under 85 hyperthyroidism and about 17 progressor patients.

TCR beta CDR3 regions were amplified from RNA transcripts. The TCR CDR3 was subjected to a first round of RT-PCR using the HTBI primer set and the Qiagen OneStep RT-PCR kit. The libraries were constructed in a second round of multiplex PCR and then size-selected and purified. Paired-end sequencing of the libraries was performed with 100 bp reads on an Illumina HiSeq2000. On the authors' methods: SOAPnuke was used to process the raw data, with reads discarded if the reads contained adapters or uncalled bases, had a mean Phred below 15, or lacked an exact constant-primer or identifier match. High-quality paired reads were merged with COPE v1.2.5, and unique nucleotide sequences were defined as clonotypes. MiTCR v1.1 was used to align clonotypes to the IMGT TRBV, TRBD and TRBJ reference segments. Analysis was restricted to V-J combinations with a frequency above 0.0001, which covered 98% to 99.2% of repertoires. The TCS score was defined as the ratio of F50 (clonal expansion) to E x V (chaos), calculated using BLOSUM62-based TCRdist between CDR3 peptides within each V-J. Welch's t-statistics and random forest reduced around 510 V-J features to 10 to 15, which were used in a naive Bayes classifier (R e1071). TCRdb reworked the public reads: Q25 trimming with fastp, MiXCR clone assembly, productive beta chains retained. Every CDR3 protein is listed once, alongside the most common genes and DNA of its rows. V and J calls and clone size were set by TCRdb, not the authors. The sample table holds some 490,000 distinct CDR3 sequences, of which 22% were seen once. Around 47% of the sample lies in the top ten.

Broad study findings and their caveats: Sample size was not statistically predetermined, and blinding of investigators to group allocation was not performed. A 13 V-J signature model separated ophthalmopathy from stable hyperthyroidism, with approximately 86% sensitivity and roughly 81% specificity in cross-validation and 80%/75% in testing. During validation, the model predicted progression to ophthalmopathy a median of approximately 7 months ahead of onset, with roughly 65% sensitivity and less than 85% specificity. Most expanded thyroid clonotypes (frequency above 0.001) were also found in blood, which suggests that blood repertoires may mirror thyroid immune responses.

Ophthalmopathy patients had moderately to severely active disease, with a Clinical Activity Score of 3 or more, a NOSPECS grade of 4 or more, and a disease duration of less than 3 months. The study excluded patients with uncontrolled infections, other autoimmune diseases, pregnancy or lactation. Diagnoses relied on clinical symptoms, serum thyroxine and TRAb, thyroid ultrasound and orbital computed tomography. PBMCs were isolated from 8 to 10 ml of fresh peripheral blood by Ficoll-Paque density gradient centrifugation. Trizol reagent was used to extract total RNA, and RNA quality was then checked on an Agilent 2100 Bioanalyzer. About this clonotype itself: Its antigen is currently not known. No clone much larger than this one lies a single base away; base qualities are absent.

Source material: blood. This receptor was identified in a woman between 70 and 85 years old with Graves' ophthalmopathy.

The CDR3 protein sequence reads: CSARTGRYYEKLFF. In nucleotide form, the sequence is TGCAGTGCGAGAACAGGGAGGTATTATGAAAAACTGTTTTTT. The sequence joins TRBV20-1 to TRBJ1-4; a weak D assignment points to TRBD1 (6 bases agree). CDR3 length: 14 amino acids, cysteine to phenylalanine. The kept DNA is CDR3 alone, 42 bases in frame from the first base. Relative to germline, V is 6 bases shorter and J is 6 bases shorter, with 17 bases between their ends. The germline V gene (reference sequence) yields DFQATT for CDR1 and SNEGSKA for CDR2.